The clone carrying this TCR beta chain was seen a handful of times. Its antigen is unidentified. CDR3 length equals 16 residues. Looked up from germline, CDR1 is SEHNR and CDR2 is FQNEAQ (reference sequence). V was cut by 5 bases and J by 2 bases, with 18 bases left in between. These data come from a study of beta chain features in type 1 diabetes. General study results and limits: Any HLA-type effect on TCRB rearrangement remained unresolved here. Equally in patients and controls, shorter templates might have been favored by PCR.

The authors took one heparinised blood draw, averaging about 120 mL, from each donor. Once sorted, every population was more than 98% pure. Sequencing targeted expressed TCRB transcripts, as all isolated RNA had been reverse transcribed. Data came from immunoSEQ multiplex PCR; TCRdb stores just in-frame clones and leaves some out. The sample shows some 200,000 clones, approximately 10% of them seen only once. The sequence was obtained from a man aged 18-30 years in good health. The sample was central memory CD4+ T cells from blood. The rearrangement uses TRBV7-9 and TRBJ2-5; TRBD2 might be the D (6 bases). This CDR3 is CASSPEEGRGQETQYF. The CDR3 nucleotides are TGTGCCAGCAGCCCGGAGGAGGGGAGAGGGCAAGAGACCCAGTACTTC. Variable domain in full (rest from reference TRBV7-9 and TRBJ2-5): DTGVSQNPRHKITKRGQNVTFRCDPISEHNRLYWYRQTLGQGPEFLTYFQNEAQLEKSRLLSDRFSAERPKGSFSTLEIQRTEQGDSAMYLCASSPEEGRGQETQYFGPGTRLLVL.